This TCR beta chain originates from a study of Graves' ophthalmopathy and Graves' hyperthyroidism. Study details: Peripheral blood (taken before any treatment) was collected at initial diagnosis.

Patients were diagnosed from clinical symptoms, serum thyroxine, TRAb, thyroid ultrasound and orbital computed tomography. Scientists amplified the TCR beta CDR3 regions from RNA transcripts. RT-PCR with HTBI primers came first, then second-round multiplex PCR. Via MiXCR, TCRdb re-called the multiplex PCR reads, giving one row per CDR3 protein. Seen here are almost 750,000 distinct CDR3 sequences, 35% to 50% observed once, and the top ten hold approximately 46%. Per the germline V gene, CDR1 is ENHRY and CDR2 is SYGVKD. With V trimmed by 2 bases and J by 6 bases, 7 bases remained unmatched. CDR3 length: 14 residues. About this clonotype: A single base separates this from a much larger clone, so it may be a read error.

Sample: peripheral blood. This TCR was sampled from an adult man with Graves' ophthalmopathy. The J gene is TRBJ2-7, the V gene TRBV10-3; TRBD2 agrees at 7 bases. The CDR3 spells CAISERGLAAEQYF. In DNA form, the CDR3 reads TGTGCCATCAGTGAGAGGGGCCTAGCGGCCGAGCAGTACTTC.